The present entry profiles one TCR beta chain with its context. The antigen remains unidentified. The germline gives CDR1 SGHTA, CDR2 FQGNSA. The CDR3 runs 20 residues. Germline trimming cut 6 bases from V and 2 bases from J; bases unmatched to any gene: 21. The TCR beta library used iRepertoire HTBI primers with Arm-PCR amplification of CDR3. Original processing methods: Segment identification across samples yielded around 64 TRBV and 14 TRBJ segments. From the multiplex PCR reads, TCRdb called clonotypes with MiXCR, one entry per CDR3 protein. The V and J calls follow TCRdb's processing rather than the paper's. The sample includes about 540,000 distinct CDR3 sequences, roughly 13% of them seen just once. This sample is drawn from a study of regulatory T cells in long-lasting Graves disease. Findings and caveats of the study: The persistent group shared about 2,700 public clonotypes, more than the 950 to 1,000 shared by new patients.

The time point denotes: newly diagnosed GD, antithyroid drugs for less than 3 months. RNA isolated from PBMCs was used to make the TCR library. In addition, the sample was reused for a study of T cells in Graves' hyperthyroidism and ophthalmopathy. That work states: Hyperthyroidism, newly diagnosed and lasting under 2 months, affected patients aged 18 to 65.

Sequenced material: peripheral blood mononuclear cells (PBMCs), taken at new diagnosis, from a patient treated with antithyroid drugs. The clonotype was recovered from a man younger than 40 with Graves disease. This sequence joins TRBV7-2 and TRBJ1-5, with 8 nucleotides matching TRBD1. The CDR3 spells CASSAGQGGTSRNRNQPQHF. CDR3 nucleotides: TGTGCCAGCAGTGCTGGACAGGGAGGTACGTCTAGGAACCGCAATCAGCCCCAGCATTTT.